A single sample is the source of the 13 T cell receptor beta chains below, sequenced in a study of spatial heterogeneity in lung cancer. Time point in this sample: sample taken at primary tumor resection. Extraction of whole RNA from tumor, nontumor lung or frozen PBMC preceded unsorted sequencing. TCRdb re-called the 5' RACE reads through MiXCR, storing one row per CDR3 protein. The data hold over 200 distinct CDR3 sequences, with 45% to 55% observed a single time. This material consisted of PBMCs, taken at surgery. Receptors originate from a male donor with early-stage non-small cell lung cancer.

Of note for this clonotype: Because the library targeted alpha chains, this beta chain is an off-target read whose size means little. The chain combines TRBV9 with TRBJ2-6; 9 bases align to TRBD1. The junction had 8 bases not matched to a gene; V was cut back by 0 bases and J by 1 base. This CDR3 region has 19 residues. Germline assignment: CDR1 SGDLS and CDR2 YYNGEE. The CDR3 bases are TGTGCCAGCAGCGTAGGTGGGGGACAGGGAATTTCTGGGGCCAACGTCCTGACTTTC. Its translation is CASSVGGGQGISGANVLTF.

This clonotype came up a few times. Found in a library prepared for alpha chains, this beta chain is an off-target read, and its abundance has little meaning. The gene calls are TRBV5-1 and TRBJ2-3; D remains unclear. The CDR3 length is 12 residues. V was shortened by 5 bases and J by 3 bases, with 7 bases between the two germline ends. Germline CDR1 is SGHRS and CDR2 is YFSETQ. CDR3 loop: CASRMGTDTQYF. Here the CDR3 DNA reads TGCGCCAGCAGAATGGGGACAGATACGCAGTATTTT. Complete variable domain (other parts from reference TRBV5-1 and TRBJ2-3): KAGVTQTPRYLIKTRGQQVTLSCSPISGHRSVSWYQQTPGQGLQFLFEYFSETQRNKGNFPGRFSGRQFSNSRSEMNVSTLELGDSALYLCASRMGTDTQYFGPGTRLTVL.

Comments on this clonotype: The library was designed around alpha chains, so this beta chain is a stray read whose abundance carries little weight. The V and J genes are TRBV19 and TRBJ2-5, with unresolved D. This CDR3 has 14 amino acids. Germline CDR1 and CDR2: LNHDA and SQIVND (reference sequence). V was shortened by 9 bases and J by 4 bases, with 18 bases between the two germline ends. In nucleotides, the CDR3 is TGTGCCAGCTCTCACCCCGGCCTAGGAGAGACCCAGTACTTC. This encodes CASSHPGLGETQYF.

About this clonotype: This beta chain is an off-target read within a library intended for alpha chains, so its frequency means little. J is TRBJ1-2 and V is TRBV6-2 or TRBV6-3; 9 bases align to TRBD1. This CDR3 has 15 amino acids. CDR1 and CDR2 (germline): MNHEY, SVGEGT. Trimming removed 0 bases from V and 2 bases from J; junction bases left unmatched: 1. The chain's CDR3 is CASSYSGTGNYGYTF. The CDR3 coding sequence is TGTGCCAGCAGTTACTCAGGGACAGGGAACTATGGCTACACCTTC.

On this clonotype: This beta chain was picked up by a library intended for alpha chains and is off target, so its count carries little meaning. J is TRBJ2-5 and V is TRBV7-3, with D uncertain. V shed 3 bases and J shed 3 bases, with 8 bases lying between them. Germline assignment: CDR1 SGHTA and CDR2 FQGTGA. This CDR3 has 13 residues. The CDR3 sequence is CASSLFGKETQYF. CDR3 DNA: TGTGCCAGCAGCTTGTTTGGAAAAGAGACCCAGTACTTC.

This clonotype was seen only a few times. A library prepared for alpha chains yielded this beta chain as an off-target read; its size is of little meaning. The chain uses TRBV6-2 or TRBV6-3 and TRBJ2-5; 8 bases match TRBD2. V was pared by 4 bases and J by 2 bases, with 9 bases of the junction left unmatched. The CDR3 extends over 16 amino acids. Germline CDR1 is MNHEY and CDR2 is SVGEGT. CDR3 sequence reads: CASSSMSGGEQETQYF. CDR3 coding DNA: TGTGCCAGCAGTTCCATGAGCGGGGGAGAACAAGAGACCCAGTACTTC.

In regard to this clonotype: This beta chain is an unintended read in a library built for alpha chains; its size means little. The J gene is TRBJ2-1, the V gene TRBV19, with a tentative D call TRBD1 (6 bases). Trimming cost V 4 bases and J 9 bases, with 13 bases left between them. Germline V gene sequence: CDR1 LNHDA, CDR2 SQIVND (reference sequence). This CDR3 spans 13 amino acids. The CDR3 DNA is TGTGCCAGTAGTAACAGGGATAACGGTGAGCAGTTCTTC. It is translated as CASSNRDNGEQFF.

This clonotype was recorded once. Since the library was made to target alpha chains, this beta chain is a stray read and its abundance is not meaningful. The CDR3 DNA is TGCGCCAGCAGTGTTACGGAATTCTCCGAGCAGTACTTC. Its translation is CASSVTEFSEQYF. This chain uses TRBV10-1 with TRBJ2-7; D is unclear. V was trimmed by 4 bases and J by 6 bases, leaving 13 bases between them. The germline V gene encodes CDR1 WNHNN and CDR2 SYGVQD (reference sequence). The CDR3 covers 13 residues.

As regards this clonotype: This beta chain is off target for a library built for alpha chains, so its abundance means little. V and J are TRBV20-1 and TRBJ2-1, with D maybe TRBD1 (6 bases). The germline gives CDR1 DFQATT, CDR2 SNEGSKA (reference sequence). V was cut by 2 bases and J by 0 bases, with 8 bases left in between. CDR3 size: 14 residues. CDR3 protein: CSARPDSSYNEQFF. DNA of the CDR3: TGCAGTGCTAGACCGGACAGCTCCTACAATGAGCAGTTCTTC.

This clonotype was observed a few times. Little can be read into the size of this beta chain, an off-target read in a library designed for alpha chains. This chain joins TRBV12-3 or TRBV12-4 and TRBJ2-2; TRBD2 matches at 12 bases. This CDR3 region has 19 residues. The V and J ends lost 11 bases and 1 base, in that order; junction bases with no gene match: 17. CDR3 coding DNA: TGTGCCGCCTTGACGGATAGAAGGGGACTAGCGGGGAACACCGGGGAGCTGTTTTTT. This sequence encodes CAALTDRRGLAGNTGELFF.

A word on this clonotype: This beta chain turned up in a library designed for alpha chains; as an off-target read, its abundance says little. CDR3 sequence reads: CASSLGGDTEAFF. The CDR3 region has the DNA TGTGCCAGCAGCTTAGGGGGGGACACTGAAGCTTTCTTT. The chain employs TRBV7-6 and TRBJ1-1; a possible D gene is TRBD1 (5 bases). The CDR3 has 13 residues. Germline loops: CDR1 SGHVS, CDR2 FNYEAQ. V was cut by 1 base and J by 3 bases, with 6 bases left in between.

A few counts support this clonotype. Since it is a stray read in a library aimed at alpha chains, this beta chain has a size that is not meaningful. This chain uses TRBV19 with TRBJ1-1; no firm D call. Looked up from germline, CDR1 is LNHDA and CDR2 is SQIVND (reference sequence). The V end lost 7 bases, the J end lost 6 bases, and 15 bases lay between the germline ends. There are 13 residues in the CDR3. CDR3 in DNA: TGTGCCAGTACCTTACACGGAGTCGCTGAAGCTTTCTTT. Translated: CASTLHGVAEAFF.

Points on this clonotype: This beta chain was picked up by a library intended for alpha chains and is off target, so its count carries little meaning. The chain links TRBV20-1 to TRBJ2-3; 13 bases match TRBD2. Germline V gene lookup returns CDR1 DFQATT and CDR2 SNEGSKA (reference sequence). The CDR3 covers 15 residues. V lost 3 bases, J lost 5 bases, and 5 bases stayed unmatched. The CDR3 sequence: CSASARLAGGDTQYF. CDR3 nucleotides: TGCAGTGCTAGTGCCCGACTAGCGGGGGGAGATACGCAGTATTTT.